This record concerns one T cell receptor beta chain sequence. The antigen is unknown. Ipilimumab CTLA-4 blockade and focal radiation were given to patients with chemo-refractory metastatic non-small-cell lung cancer. Profiling relied on immunoSEQ multiplex PCR, and the TCRdb table lists in-frame clones only, not all of them. This sample has tens of thousands of clones; 75% to 80% occur once, and the top ten carry over 2%. The sample belongs to a study of radiotherapy plus CTLA-4 blockade in lung cancer. The wider study: In roughly 19% of patients, objective responses were seen; roughly 28% had disease control.

Findings and limits, study-wide: How blood T cell clones changed early, along with interferon-beta, reportedly forecast response best. Radiotherapy with ipilimumab was followed by blood expansion of tumor-derived clones.

The source of this sequence is a human donor with non-small cell lung cancer whose response to radiotherapy plus ipilimumab could not be evaluated. The sequencing used peripheral blood, collected from a patient treated with radiotherapy plus ipilimumab.

Here the CDR3 reads CASSLASGLLGDTGELFF. The DNA for the CDR3 is TGTGCCAGCAGCTTAGCCTCGGGACTCCTAGGGGACACCGGGGAGCTGTTTTTT. The rearrangement joins TRBV11-3 to TRBJ2-2; TRBD2 might be the D (6 bases). Trimming cost V 1 base and J 3 bases, with 18 bases left between them. The CDR3 spans 18 residues. The germline CDR1 and CDR2 sequences are SGHNT and YENEEA.